Reported below is one TCR beta chain. Its antigen is unknown. The same CDR3 arises from other DNA sequences in this sample as well. These data belong to a study of T cell responses to AZD1222 COVID-19 vaccine. Study information: Second-dose schedules of about 4 or about 12 weeks were combined.

The study, taken as a whole, reports: Clonal diversity may have been underestimated, and the donors were mostly white British, with more females than males.

The germline V gene has CDR1 SGHRS and CDR2 YFSETQ. The CDR3 spans 15 residues. V lost 0 bases and J lost 4, with 10 bases in between. Sequencing used immunoSEQ multiplex PCR; TCRdb keeps in-frame clones, though not all of them. The data show 95,000 to 150,000 clones, around 92% seen once. Sequencing was performed on peripheral blood, taken on day 0 of AZD1222 vaccination. This TCR came from an adult in good health. The genes are TRBV5-1 and TRBJ2-2, with a tentative D call TRBD1 (6 bases). CDR3 in amino acids: CASSLGQGSTGELFF. In nucleotides, the CDR3 is TGCGCCAGCAGCTTGGGGCAGGGGAGCACCGGGGAGCTGTTTTTT.